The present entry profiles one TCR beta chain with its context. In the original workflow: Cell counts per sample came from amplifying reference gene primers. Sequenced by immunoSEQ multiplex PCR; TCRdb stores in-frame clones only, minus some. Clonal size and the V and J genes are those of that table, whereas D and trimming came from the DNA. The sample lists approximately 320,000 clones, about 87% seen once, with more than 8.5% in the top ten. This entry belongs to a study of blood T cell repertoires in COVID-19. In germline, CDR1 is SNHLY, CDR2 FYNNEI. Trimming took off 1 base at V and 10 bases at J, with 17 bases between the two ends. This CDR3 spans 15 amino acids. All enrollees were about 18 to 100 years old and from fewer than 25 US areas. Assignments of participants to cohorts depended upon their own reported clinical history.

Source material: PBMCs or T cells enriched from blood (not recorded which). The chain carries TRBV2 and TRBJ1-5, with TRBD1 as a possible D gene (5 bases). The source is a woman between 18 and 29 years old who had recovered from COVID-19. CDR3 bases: TGTGCCAGCAGTGAAGTGACAGCCGGTGGTGAACCCCAGCATTTT. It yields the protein CASSEVTAGGEPQHF.